Each of the 14 T cell receptor beta chains below was sequenced from the same sample in a study of response to subunit inactivated influenza vaccine. One entry per CDR3 protein results from TCRdb running MiXCR on the RT-PCR reads. The data contain about half a million distinct CDR3 sequences, 7.6% of them singletons. The material sequenced was PBMCs from blood, taken 23 months after vaccination. The source of these receptors is a man aged 50-75 years who received an inactivated influenza vaccine.

This clonotype was picked up many times. The chain uses TRBV7-2 and TRBJ1-4; D is ambiguous. This CDR3 region has 13 residues. Germline CDR1 reads SGHTA; CDR2 reads FQGNSA. V gave up 7 bases and J gave up 4 bases, with 10 bases separating them. The CDR3 reads CASTRPGNEKLFF. CDR3 coding DNA: TGTGCCAGCACCCGTCCGGGTAATGAAAAACTGTTTTTT.

The chain uses TRBV6-2 or TRBV6-3 and TRBJ2-1; 13 nucleotides agree with TRBD2. This CDR3 comprises 18 residues. The J segment lost 3 bases and the V segment lost 4 bases, leaving 9 bases of the junction unmatched. Germline CDR1 MNHEY, CDR2 SVGEGT. CDR3 DNA: TGTGCCAGCAGTTTTCACCCGACTAGCGGGGGGTACTACAATGAGCAGTTCTTC. It is translated as CASSFHPTSGGYYNEQFF.

This clonotype was seen only a few times. The rearrangement uses TRBV6-2 or TRBV6-3 and TRBJ2-7, with no clear D. Germline CDR1 MNHEY, CDR2 SVGEGT. The CDR3 loop spans 14 amino acids. Trimming removed 0 bases from V and 0 bases from J, with 6 bases in between. This CDR3 reads CASSYSPSSYEQYF. The CDR3 DNA reads as TGTGCCAGCAGTTACTCACCTAGCTCCTACGAGCAGTACTTC.

The gene calls are TRBV20-1 and TRBJ2-7; TRBD2 is a possible D gene (7 bases). Trimming took off 2 bases at V and 5 bases at J, with 22 bases between the two ends. This CDR3 is built from 16 residues. Per germline, CDR1 DFQATT and CDR2 SNEGSKA (reference sequence). In DNA, the CDR3 is TGCAGTGCTAGAAGAAGGGGGGGCGGGAGAAATAACGAGCAGTACTTC. This encodes CSARRRGGGRNNEQYF.

The V and J genes are TRBV6-1 and TRBJ2-7; 8 bases align to TRBD1. CDR3 size: 16 residues. V dropped 5 bases and J dropped 3; count of bases not matched to a gene: 12. Germline values: CDR1 MNHNS, CDR2 SASEGT. The CDR3 reads CASSPGQGENVYEQYF. CDR3 sequence (DNA): TGTGCCAGCAGTCCTGGACAGGGAGAAAATGTCTACGAGCAGTACTTC.

This clonotype was seen ten or more times. The chain has TRBV11-2 and TRBJ2-7, with 7 bases fitting TRBD1. This CDR3 region has 16 residues. J gave up 5 bases and V 3 bases, and 13 bases lay outside the gene matches. The germline V gene encodes CDR1 SGHAT and CDR2 FQNNGV. The CDR3 reads CASSFPHRGSIHEQYF. The DNA for the CDR3 is TGTGCCAGCAGCTTCCCTCACAGGGGATCGATCCACGAGCAGTACTTC.

This clonotype was counted many times. CDR3 DNA: TGCAGCGTTGAAGGTCGACTAGCGGGAGCGCCAGATACGCAGTATTTT. The encoded protein is CSVEGRLAGAPDTQYF. J is TRBJ2-3 and V is TRBV29-1; 12 nucleotides match TRBD2. Trimming took 1 base from V and 4 from J; bases not matched to a gene: 6. Per the germline V gene, CDR1 is SQVTM and CDR2 is ANQGSEA. CDR3 length: 16 amino acids.

This chain connects TRBV29-1 to TRBJ1-1; D gene uncertain. The germline gives CDR1 SQVTM, CDR2 ANQGSEA. Trimming took 7 bases from V and 5 from J, leaving 8 bases between them. The CDR3 has 10 residues. As DNA, the CDR3 is TGCAGCGGGCATACGACTGAAGCTTTCTTT. It codes for CSGHTTEAFF.

Many counts were recorded for this clonotype. This chain uses TRBV7-2 with TRBJ1-6, with 8 positions matching TRBD1. CDR1 and CDR2 from the germline V gene are SGHTA and FQGNSA. V shed 3 bases, J shed 2 bases, and the junction held 0 bases outside the gene matches. The CDR3 runs 15 residues. CDR3 loop: CASSLDRAYNSPLHF. DNA for the CDR3: TGTGCCAGCAGCTTGGACAGGGCCTATAATTCACCCCTCCACTTT.

This clonotype was counted ten times or more. This chain uses TRBV7-6 with TRBJ2-1; no firm D call. V was trimmed by 0 bases and J by 2 bases, leaving 11 bases between them. The germline gives CDR1 SGHVS, CDR2 FNYEAQ. The CDR3 is made up of 16 amino acids. In DNA, the CDR3 is TGTGCCAGCAGCTTAGCGCACTGGACGACCTACAATGAGCAGTTCTTC. Protein: CASSLAHWTTYNEQFF.

The rearrangement uses TRBV28 and TRBJ2-3, with 9 nucleotides matching TRBD2. CDR1 is MDHEN, CDR2 SYDVKM, per germline. The junction had 13 bases not matched to a gene; V was cut back by 4 bases and J by 5 bases. The CDR3 sequence is 17 residues long. CDR3 in DNA: TGTGCCAGCAGTTACCCCGAGGGGCGGGAGGGAGGAGATACGCAGTATTTT. This encodes CASSYPEGREGGDTQYF.

This clonotype was counted between two and nine times. The chain couples TRBV9 to TRBJ2-1; D is uncertain. Trimming removed 4 bases from V and 2 bases from J, with 13 bases in between. Germline assignment: CDR1 SGDLS and CDR2 YYNGEE. The CDR3 extends over 15 amino acids. CDR3 sequence (DNA): TGTGCCAGCAGCCCCGGTGGACGCCCCTACAATGAGCAGTTCTTC. Translation: CASSPGGRPYNEQFF.

The V and J genes are TRBV30 and TRBJ2-7; TRBD2 agrees at 8 bases. J gave up 2 bases and V 0 bases, and 6 bases lay outside the gene matches. This CDR3 has 15 residues. Germline lookup yields CDR1 GTSNPN and CDR2 SVGIG (reference sequence). For the CDR3, the DNA is TGTGCCTGGAGTGTCGGGAGGGACTACCCCTACGAGCAGTACTTC. This gives the protein CAWSVGRDYPYEQYF.

V and J are TRBV7-9 and TRBJ1-1; D not certain. This CDR3 has 14 amino acids. Germline lookup yields CDR1 SEHNR and CDR2 FQNEAQ (reference sequence). With 8 bases removed from V and 3 bases from J, the gap between germline ends came to 16 bases. CDR3 residues: CASLLRGFDTEAFF. CDR3 in DNA: TGTGCCAGCCTCCTTCGCGGGTTCGACACTGAAGCTTTCTTT. The complete variable domain, with remaining parts taken from reference TRBV7-9 and TRBJ1-1, reads DTGVSQNPRHKITKRGQNVTFRCDPISEHNRLYWYRQTLGQGPEFLTYFQNEAQLEKSRLLSDRFSAERPKGSFSTLEIQRTEQGDSAMYLCASLLRGFDTEAFFGQGTRLTVV.